Given below is one T cell receptor (beta chain) in context. Its cognate antigen is unknown. The use of a sample-barcoded 5' primer and a J-beta primer mix characterized a second PCR of 7 to 11 cycles. Each CDR3 protein is one row after TCRdb ran MiXCR on the 5' RACE reads. The table shows around 780,000 distinct CDR3 sequences, with about a quarter occurring only once. The data were obtained in a study of blood T cells in healthy people across ages. Study results and caveats: Unknown CMV status may confound age-related changes in expanded clones. Compared with aged donors, long-lived donors showed fewer expanded clones, suggesting selection.

Germline V gene lookup returns CDR1 SGDLS and CDR2 YYNGEE. The CDR3 runs 13 residues. Between the trimmed V and J ends, which lost 3 bases and 4 bases, there was a span of 11 bases. Every sample yielded at least 6 million isolated PBMCs. The sample also formed part of further work on T cells of mothers and their children. That work adds: There was no detection of any persistent microchimeric T cell clones.

The material sequenced was blood. The TCR comes from a boy younger than 18 in good health. This chain uses TRBV9 with TRBJ2-7; no firm D call. The CDR3 loop is CASSDQDRYEQYF. DNA of the CDR3: TGTGCCAGCAGCGACCAGGATAGGTACGAGCAGTACTTC.